This entry concerns a single T cell receptor beta chain. No antigen is known for it. This entry comes from a study of vaccination effects on CD4 cells after COVID-19. Study-level results: Among infection- and vaccine-induced clones, marked clonal contraction occurred late after vaccination.

Sequenced by immunoSEQ multiplex PCR; TCRdb stores in-frame clones only, minus some. The sample consists of 35,000 to 50,000 clones, roughly four fifths of them appearing once. CDR3 length equals 15 residues. V was pared by 0 bases and J by 6 bases, with 3 bases of the junction left unmatched. Germline values: CDR1 KGHDR, CDR2 SFDVKD. After expansion with viral peptide pools in the ViraFEST assay, antigen-specific CD4+ T cells were sequenced. When less than 13 days of culture had elapsed, CD4+ T cells were isolated. In the vaccine recipients, nucleocapsid antibodies were negative and there was no prior SARS-CoV-2 infection. Cultures had half their medium replaced with IL-2 medium on days 3 and 7.

Source: CD4+ T cells from PBMCs cultured with SARS-CoV-2 spike peptides, taken before COVID-19 vaccination. V gene TRBV24-1 combines with J gene TRBJ1-1; 10 nucleotides align to TRBD1. The sequence came from a human donor who received a COVID-19 vaccine. The CDR3 sequence: CATSDLRDRGAEAFF. In nucleotides, the CDR3 is TGTGCCACCAGTGATTTGAGGGACAGGGGCGCTGAAGCTTTCTTT.